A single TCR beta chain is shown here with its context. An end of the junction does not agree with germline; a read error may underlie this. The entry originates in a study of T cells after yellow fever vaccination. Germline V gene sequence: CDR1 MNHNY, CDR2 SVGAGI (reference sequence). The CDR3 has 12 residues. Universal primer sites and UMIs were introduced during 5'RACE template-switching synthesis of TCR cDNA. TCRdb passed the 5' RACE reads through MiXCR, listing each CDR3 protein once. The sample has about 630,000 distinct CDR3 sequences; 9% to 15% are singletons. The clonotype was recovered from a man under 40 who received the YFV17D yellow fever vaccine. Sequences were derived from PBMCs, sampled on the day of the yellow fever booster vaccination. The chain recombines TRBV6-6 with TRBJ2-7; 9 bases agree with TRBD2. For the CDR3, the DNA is TGTGCCAGCAGTTATGGCGGGAGGGCCCCAGGCTTC. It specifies CASSYGGRAPGF.